This T cell receptor beta chain was profiled in a study of CD8 T cells in ankylosing spondylitis. This clonotype occurred many times. Antigen unknown. Quantitative barcoded 5'-RACE was used to prepare TCR beta libraries. TCRdb reprocessed the 5' RACE reads with MiXCR, giving one entry per CDR3 protein. Among more than 500,000 distinct CDR3 sequences listed, roughly 5.3% were seen once. Study results and caveats: In ankylosing spondylitis blood, a motif of roughly eight highly homologous TCR beta variants appeared characteristic. Some of these motif variants have turned up before, in reports on reactive arthritis synovial fluid and blood.

In germline, CDR1 is MDHEN, CDR2 SYDVKM. Trimming cost V 5 bases and J 5 bases; bases outside gene matches: 12. The CDR3 is 15 amino acids. The rearrangement links TRBV28 to TRBJ2-7; TRBD2 matches 7 bases. The TCR was taken from a male donor with ankylosing spondylitis. The source material was blood, either unsorted or a sorted T cell fraction (not recorded which). CDR3 DNA sequence: TGTGCCAGCAGTGACCAAGGAGCGGGAAGGGACGAGCAGTACTTC. It encodes CASSDQGAGRDEQYF.